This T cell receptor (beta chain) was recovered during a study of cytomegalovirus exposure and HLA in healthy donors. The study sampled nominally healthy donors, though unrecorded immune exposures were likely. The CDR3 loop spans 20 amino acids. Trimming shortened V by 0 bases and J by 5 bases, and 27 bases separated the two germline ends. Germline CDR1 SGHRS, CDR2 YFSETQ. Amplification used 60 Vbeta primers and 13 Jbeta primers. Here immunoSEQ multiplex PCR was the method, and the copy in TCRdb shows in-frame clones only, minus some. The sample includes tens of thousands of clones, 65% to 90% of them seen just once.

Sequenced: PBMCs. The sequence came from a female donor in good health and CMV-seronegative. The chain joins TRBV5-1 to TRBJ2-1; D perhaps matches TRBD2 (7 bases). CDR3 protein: CASSLEYGPEVAGADNEQFF. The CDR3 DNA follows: TGCGCCAGCAGCTTGGAGTATGGACCCGAAGTCGCGGGGGCCGACAATGAGCAGTTCTTC.